Shown below are 16 T cell receptor beta chains from a single sample sequenced in a study of T cells expressing NK-cell markers. No DNA is given; TCRdb re-called the 5' RACE reads and lists each CDR3 protein once. The sample has 150,000 to 200,000 distinct CDR3 sequences. Sequencing was carried out using blood T cells: a sorted CD56 or NKG2C T cell subset, CD4+ or CD8+ T cells, or bulk PBMC T cells (not recorded which). The source is a man aged 18-70 years in good health.

The chain is built from TRBV15 and TRBJ2-5; with no DNA, the TCRdb D assignment of TRBD1 cannot be verified. The germline V gene has CDR1 LNHNV and CDR2 YYDKDF (reference sequence). CDR3 length: 16 residues. CDR3 region: CATSRDFDGGWQTQYF.

The genes are TRBV27 and TRBJ2-1; TCRdb calls TRBD1, which cannot be checked without DNA. From germline, CDR1 is MNHEY and CDR2 SMNVEV (reference sequence). This CDR3 has 15 amino acids. CDR3 sequence reads: CASSPGIMGGNEQFF.

This chain connects TRBV27 to TRBJ2-3; TCRdb picks TRBD1, but there is no DNA to check that call. From germline, CDR1 is MNHEY and CDR2 SMNVEV (reference sequence). This CDR3 spans 16 amino acids. The CDR3 sequence is CASSRRTGTSTDTQYF.

The genes are TRBV15 and TRBJ2-2. The CDR3 totals 12 residues. Germline CDR1 and CDR2: LNHNV and YYDKDF (reference sequence). CDR3 amino acids: CATTRWPGELFF.

The chain uses TRBV7-9 and TRBJ1-2; with no DNA, the TCRdb D assignment of TRBD1 cannot be verified. CDR1 is SEHNR and CDR2 is FQNEAQ in the germline V gene (reference sequence). This CDR3 contains 16 residues. CDR3: CASSLALPGRHYGYTF.

The V gene is TRBV25-1, the J gene TRBJ2-7; the D gene TCRdb calls, TRBD1, cannot be checked with no DNA. Per germline, CDR1 MGHDK and CDR2 SYGVNS. The CDR3 totals 16 residues. The CDR3 is CASSVPGGGNYYEQYF.

The chain has TRBV7-6 and TRBJ2-3. CDR1 and CDR2 from the germline V gene are SGHVS and FNYEAQ. CDR3 length: 13 residues. CDR3 in amino acids: CASSSTLTDTQYF.

This sequence joins TRBV2 and TRBJ2-7; TCRdb lists TRBD1, though no DNA is available to test this call. The CDR3 runs 15 residues. Looked up from germline, CDR1 is SNHLY and CDR2 is FYNNEI. The CDR3 region is CASKVNGGSSYEQYF.

J is TRBJ2-1 and V is TRBV2; the TRBD1 assignment by TCRdb is unverifiable without DNA. This CDR3 is built from 15 residues. Germline V gives CDR1 SNHLY, CDR2 FYNNEI. CDR3 loop: CASSEGQVSYNEQFF. Based on the CDR3 plus reference TRBV2 and TRBJ2-1, the full variable domain is EPEVTQTPSHQVTQMGQEVILRCVPISNHLYFYWYRQILGQKVEFLVSFYNNEISEKSEIFDDQFSVERPDGSNFTLKIRSTKLEDSAMYFCASSEGQVSYNEQFFGPGTRLTVL.

The rearrangement uses TRBV6-5 and TRBJ1-3. The CDR3 totals 14 residues. Germline lookup yields CDR1 MNHEY and CDR2 SVGAGI. CDR3 loop: CASSYSDNGNTIYF.

The rearrangement joins TRBV7-9 to TRBJ2-7; TCRdb's assignment of TRBD1 cannot be checked, as there is no DNA. CDR1 is SEHNR and CDR2 is FQNEAQ in the germline V gene (reference sequence). The CDR3 totals 15 residues. This CDR3 reads CASSLGQGMVYEQYF.

The rearrangement uses TRBV3-1 and TRBJ1-2; TCRdb's D call of TRBD1 is untestable without DNA. CDR1 is LGHDT and CDR2 is YNNKEL in the germline V gene (reference sequence). The CDR3 runs to 18 residues. CDR3 protein: CASSQDRVNRDTKYGYTF.

The rearrangement uses TRBV2 and TRBJ2-5; the D gene TCRdb calls, TRBD2, cannot be checked with no DNA. CDR1 and CDR2 from the germline V gene are SNHLY and FYNNEI. The CDR3 length is 16 residues. This CDR3 reads CASSEGLAGPGGAQYF.

The chain links TRBV7-9 to TRBJ2-1; lacking DNA, the TRBD2 call made by TCRdb goes unchecked. The CDR3 is 16 amino acids. Germline CDR1 SEHNR, CDR2 FQNEAQ (reference sequence). The chain's CDR3 is CASSLGGTSIYNEQFF.

The chain is built from TRBV5-1 and TRBJ2-2; as DNA is missing, the TRBD2 call by TCRdb cannot be tested. The CDR3 is 15 residues long. CDR1 is SGHRS and CDR2 is YFSETQ in the germline V gene. CDR3 loop: CASSQSSGDTGELFF.

The genes are TRBV7-6 and TRBJ2-7; absent DNA, TCRdb's TRBD1 call cannot be checked. CDR3 length equals 14 residues. Germline V gene data show CDR1 as SGHVS and CDR2 as FNYEAQ. The CDR3 sequence: CASSNRDNSYEQYF.